The next 19 T cell receptor beta chains were all read from a single sample in a study of cytomegalovirus exposure and HLA in healthy donors. Primers included in the PCR were 60 Vbeta and 13 Jbeta primers. Libraries were prepared by immunoSEQ multiplex PCR; TCRdb keeps only in-frame clonotypes and omits some of them. The repertoire holds roughly 130,000 clones, 75% to 85% seen once, with 2.5% to 3% in the top ten. Sequencing was done on a sample of PBMCs. The source of these receptors is a man aged 25 to 40 in good health and CMV-seronegative.

This clone showed up just once. This chain joins TRBV27 and TRBJ2-7; 7 bases map to TRBD1. The CDR3 runs 13 residues. V gave up 4 bases and J gave up 7 bases; unmatched junction bases: 7. CDR1 and CDR2 (germline): MNHEY, SMNVEV (reference sequence). The chain's CDR3 is CASSYQEGAEQYF. CDR3 DNA sequence: TGTGCCAGCAGTTATCAAGAGGGGGCAGAGCAGTACTTC.

The chain couples TRBV28 to TRBJ2-7; 10 bases are shared with TRBD2. The CDR3 totals 14 residues. CDR1 is MDHEN, CDR2 SYDVKM, per germline. V lost 11 bases, J lost 7 bases, and 14 bases stayed unmatched. The CDR3 region is CAGSHASGSGEQYF. CDR3 sequence (DNA): TGTGCCGGCTCCCACGCTAGCGGGAGTGGGGAGCAGTACTTC.

This clone has a handful of counts. The V and J genes are TRBV7-9 and TRBJ2-1; 11 bases are a match to TRBD2. J gave up 0 bases and V 5 bases, and 9 bases lay outside the gene matches. There are 18 residues in the CDR3. The germline gives CDR1 SEHNR, CDR2 FQNEAQ (reference sequence). The CDR3 loop is CASSPGTSGTISYNEQFF. In nucleotides, the CDR3 is TGTGCCAGCAGCCCTGGGACTAGCGGAACGATCTCCTACAATGAGCAGTTCTTC.

The rearrangement joins TRBV27 to TRBJ2-2, with D hard to call. The CDR3 contains 13 residues. In germline, CDR1 is MNHEY, CDR2 SMNVEV (reference sequence). V lost 5 bases and J 0 bases, leaving 4 bases between the germline ends. This CDR3 reads CASSPTNTGELFF. The CDR3 DNA is TGTGCCAGCAGTCCAACGAACACCGGGGAGCTGTTTTTT.

The J gene is TRBJ2-3, the V gene TRBV6-6, with a possible D match to TRBD1 (5 bases). The germline gives CDR1 MNHNY, CDR2 SVGAGI (reference sequence). CDR3 length equals 14 residues. Trimming removed 0 bases at V and 4 bases at J, with 8 bases between. This CDR3 is CASSYSQGSDTQYF. The CDR3 DNA sequence: TGTGCCAGCAGTTACTCGCAGGGATCAGATACGCAGTATTTT.

V is TRBV4-2 and J is TRBJ1-4; 8 bases match TRBD1. Germline assignment: CDR1 LGHNA and CDR2 YNFKEQ. The CDR3 is 17 residues long. The ends lost 1 base at V and 0 bases at J; junction bases unmatched: 4. CDR3 bases: TGTGCCAGCAGCCAAGGGGACAGGATTGCAACTAATGAAAAACTGTTTTTT. Protein: CASSQGDRIATNEKLFF.

The chain carries TRBV9 and TRBJ2-7; 11 bases agree with TRBD2. Germline V gives CDR1 SGDLS, CDR2 YYNGEE. The CDR3 is 16 residues long. V gave up 3 bases and J gave up 3 bases; unmatched junction bases: 8. CDR3 region: CASSAQELAGVYEQYF. CDR3 nucleotide sequence: TGTGCCAGCAGCGCTCAGGAACTAGCGGGAGTCTACGAGCAGTACTTC. Combining the CDR3 with reference TRBV9 and TRBJ2-7 gives the whole variable domain DSGVTQTPKHLITATGQRVTLRCSPRSGDLSVYWYQQSLDQGLQFLIQYYNGEERAKGNILERFSAQQFPDLHSELNLSSLELGDSALYFCASSAQELAGVYEQYFGPGTRLTVT.

The rearrangement joins TRBV28 to TRBJ2-5; the match to TRBD1 covers 9 bases. The germline V gene encodes CDR1 MDHEN and CDR2 SYDVKM. This CDR3 comprises 12 residues. V lost 6 bases, J lost 14 bases, and 10 bases stayed unmatched. The CDR3 protein is CASSGAGTGYYF. The CDR3 coding sequence is TGTGCCAGCAGCGGGGCGGGGACAGGGTATTACTTC.

V is TRBV28 and J is TRBJ2-7, with 12 positions matching TRBD1. The V gene end was trimmed by 5 bases and the J gene end by 4 bases; junction bases not matched to a gene: 12. The CDR3 extends over 17 amino acids. Per the germline V gene, CDR1 is MDHEN and CDR2 is SYDVKM. The CDR3 sequence is CASSPPAGQGAQYEQYF. The CDR3 coding sequence is TGTGCCAGCAGTCCGCCCGCGGGACAGGGGGCGCAATACGAGCAGTACTTC.

The chain carries TRBV18 and TRBJ2-7; 8 bases match TRBD1. The CDR3 is 14 amino acids. Trimming removed 4 bases from V and 4 bases from J; junction bases left unmatched: 6. CDR1 KGHSH and CDR2 LQKENI come from the germline V gene. The CDR3 DNA follows: TGTGCCAGCTCACAGGGACAGGAGTTATACGAGCAGTACTTC. Its protein product is CASSQGQELYEQYF.

The count of this clone is one. Because it lacks the conserved phenylalanine or tryptophan at the end, this CDR3 is likely a read error. This chain joins TRBV9 and TRBJ2-7; TRBD1 matches at 9 bases. This CDR3 region has 15 residues. J lost 2 bases, V lost 4 bases, and 7 bases had no gene match. Per the germline V gene, CDR1 is SGDLS and CDR2 is YYNGEE. The CDR3 DNA reads TGTGCCAGCAGCTTCGGGACAGGGTTAGCCTACGAGCAGTACCTC. Its protein is CASSFGTGLAYEQYL.

Here the CDR3 DNA reads TGTGCCAGCAGCCTCCGACAGGGAGATGAAAAACTGTTTTTT. This translates into CASSLRQGDEKLFF. The V and J genes are TRBV13 and TRBJ1-4; 7 bases map to TRBD1. Germline V gene data show CDR1 as PRHDT and CDR2 as FYEKMQ (reference sequence). Losses at the gene ends were 5 bases for V and 6 bases for J; bases not matched to a gene: 6. The CDR3 totals 14 residues.

This clone was seen a few times. The V gene is TRBV10-3, the J gene TRBJ2-7; 7 bases are a match to TRBD1. This CDR3 has 14 residues. V trimming: 3 bases; J trimming: 2 bases; junction bases outside the gene matches: 4. From germline, CDR1 is ENHRY and CDR2 SYGVKD. The CDR3 DNA follows: TGTGCCATCAGTGATTGGGACAGAACCTACGAGCAGTACTTC. Translating gives CAISDWDRTYEQYF.

The chain employs TRBV7-2 and TRBJ1-1; the D gene is possibly TRBD1 (6 bases). The CDR3 has 12 amino acids. V dropped 4 bases and J dropped 8 bases, with 11 bases sitting between them. The germline CDR1 and CDR2 sequences are SGHTA and FQGNSA. The CDR3 here is CASSSLGQEAFF. In DNA, the CDR3 is TGTGCCAGCAGCTCGCTAGGACAGGAAGCTTTCTTT.

The chain couples TRBV7-8 to TRBJ2-7, with D possibly being TRBD1 (6 bases). The CDR3 totals 12 residues. Trimming took off 2 bases at V and 5 bases at J, with 7 bases between the two ends. Germline CDR1 is SGHVS and CDR2 is FQNEAQ. The CDR3 sequence is CASSLPGDEQYF. Here the CDR3 DNA reads TGTGCCAGCAGCTTACCAGGGGACGAGCAGTACTTC.

V gene TRBV27 combines with J gene TRBJ1-4; a possible D gene is TRBD1 (6 bases). V was clipped by 6 bases and J by 5 bases, with 16 bases between them. CDR1 MNHEY and CDR2 SMNVEV come from the germline V gene (reference sequence). This CDR3 has 15 residues. CDR3 coding DNA: TGTGCCAGCAGGGTACAGGACAGCTCAAATGAAAAACTGTTTTTT. Translating gives CASRVQDSSNEKLFF.

The chain couples TRBV9 to TRBJ2-1; TRBD2 matches 15 bases. This CDR3 is 15 amino acids long. Germline CDR1 reads SGDLS; CDR2 reads YYNGEE. V gave up 5 bases and J gave up 10 bases; unmatched junction bases: 7. CDR3 in DNA: TGTGCCAGCAGTCCTGGACTAGCGGGAGGGTCCGAGCAGTTCTTC. Its translation is CASSPGLAGGSEQFF.

Notes on this clone: At one end the junction does not follow the germline gene, possibly because of a read error. The J gene is TRBJ1-5, the V gene TRBV28, with 7 bases aligning to TRBD1. Germline V gene sequence: CDR1 MDHEN, CDR2 SYDVKM. The CDR3 consists of 14 residues. The DNA for the CDR3 is TGTGCCAGCAAGGGGGCTGACGGCAATCAGCCCCAGAATTTT. This translates into CASKGADGNQPQNF. Looking up the rest from reference TRBV28 and TRBJ1-5 gives the full variable domain: DVKVTQSSRYLVKRTGEKVFLECVQDMDHENMFWYRQDPGLGLRLIYFSYDVKMKEKGDIPEGYSVSREKKERFSLILESASTNQTSMYLCASKGADGNQPQNFGDGTRLSIL.

This clone has a single count. The chain uses TRBV18 and TRBJ2-1, with 7 bases matching TRBD1. This CDR3 has 14 amino acids. With 5 bases clipped from V and 1 base from J, the junction kept 2 bases outside the gene matches. Germline loops: CDR1 KGHSH, CDR2 LQKENI. DNA for the CDR3: TGTGCCAGCTCAGGGACAGTTTCCTACAATGAGCAGTTCTTC. Translated, it gives CASSGTVSYNEQFF.